The 2 T cell receptor beta chains below come from one sample, sequenced in a study of cytomegalovirus exposure and HLA in healthy donors. PCR amplification relied on 60 Vbeta primers (plus 13 Jbeta primers). Measured with immunoSEQ multiplex PCR; TCRdb has only the in-frame clones, and not every one. The sample contains 74,000 or so clones, roughly 80% of which appear only once. The sequenced sample consisted of PBMCs. Receptors were obtained from a woman in her thirties or forties in good health and CMV-seropositive.

This clone was detected only once. This sequence joins TRBV2 and TRBJ2-3, with 11 bases lining up with TRBD2. The germline V gene has CDR1 SNHLY and CDR2 FYNNEI. V trimming: 6 bases; J trimming: 0 bases; junction bases outside the gene matches: 8. CDR3 length: 17 amino acids. Here the CDR3 reads CASSETSGGSSTDTQYF. Written as DNA, the CDR3 is TGTGCCAGCAGCGAAACTAGCGGGGGTTCTAGCACAGATACGCAGTATTTT.

J is TRBJ1-5 and V is TRBV5-1, with D hard to call. The V end lost 4 bases, the J end lost 5 bases, and 7 bases lay between the germline ends. Germline lookup yields CDR1 SGHRS and CDR2 YFSETQ. The CDR3 contains 12 residues. The CDR3 loop reads CASSDGDQPQHF. The CDR3, as DNA: TGCGCCAGCAGCGACGGGGATCAGCCCCAGCATTTT. Complete variable domain (other parts from reference TRBV5-1 and TRBJ1-5): KAGVTQTPRYLIKTRGQQVTLSCSPISGHRSVSWYQQTPGQGLQFLFEYFSETQRNKGNFPGRFSGRQFSNSRSEMNVSTLELGDSALYLCASSDGDQPQHFGDGTRLSIL.